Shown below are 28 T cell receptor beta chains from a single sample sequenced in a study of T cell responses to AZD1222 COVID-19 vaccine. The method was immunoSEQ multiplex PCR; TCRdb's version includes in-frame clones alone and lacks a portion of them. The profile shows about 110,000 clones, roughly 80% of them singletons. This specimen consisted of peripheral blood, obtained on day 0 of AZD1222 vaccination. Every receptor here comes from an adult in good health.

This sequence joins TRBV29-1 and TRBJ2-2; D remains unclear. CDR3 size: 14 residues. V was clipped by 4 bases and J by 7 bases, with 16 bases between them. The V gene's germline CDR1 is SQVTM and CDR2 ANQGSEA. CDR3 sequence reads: CSVGLGSVGGELFF. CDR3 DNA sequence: TGCAGCGTTGGTTTGGGGTCGGTGGGCGGGGAGCTGTTTTTT.

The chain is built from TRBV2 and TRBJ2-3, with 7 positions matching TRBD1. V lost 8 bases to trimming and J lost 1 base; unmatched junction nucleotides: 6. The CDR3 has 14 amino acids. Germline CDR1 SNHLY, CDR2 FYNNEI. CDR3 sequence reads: CASGRQGGTDTQYF. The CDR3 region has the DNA TGTGCCAGCGGACGGCAGGGGGGCACAGATACGCAGTATTTT.

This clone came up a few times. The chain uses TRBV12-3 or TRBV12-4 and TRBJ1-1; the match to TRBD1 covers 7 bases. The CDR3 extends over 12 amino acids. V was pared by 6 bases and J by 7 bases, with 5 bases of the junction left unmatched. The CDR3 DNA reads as TGTGCCAGCAGGGGGACAGAAGGTGAAGCTTTCTTT. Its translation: CASRGTEGEAFF.

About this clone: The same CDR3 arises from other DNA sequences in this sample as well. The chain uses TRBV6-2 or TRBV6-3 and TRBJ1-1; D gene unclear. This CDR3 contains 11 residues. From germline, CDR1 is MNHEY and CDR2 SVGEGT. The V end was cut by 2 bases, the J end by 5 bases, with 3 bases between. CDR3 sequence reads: CASSYPTEAFF. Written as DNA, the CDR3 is TGTGCCAGCAGTTACCCGACTGAAGCTTTCTTT.

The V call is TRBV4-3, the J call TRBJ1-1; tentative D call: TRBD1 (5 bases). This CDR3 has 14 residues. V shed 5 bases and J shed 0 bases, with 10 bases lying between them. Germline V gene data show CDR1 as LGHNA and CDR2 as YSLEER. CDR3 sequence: CASSGAGMNTEAFF. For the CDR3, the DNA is TGCGCCAGCAGCGGGGCAGGGATGAACACTGAAGCTTTCTTT.

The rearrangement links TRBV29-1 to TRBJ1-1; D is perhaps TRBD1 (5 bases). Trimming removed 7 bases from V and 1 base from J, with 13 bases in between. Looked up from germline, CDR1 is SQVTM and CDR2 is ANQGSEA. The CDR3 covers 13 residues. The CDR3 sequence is CSAAGGTNTEAFF. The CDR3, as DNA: TGCAGCGCCGCCGGGGGGACGAACACTGAAGCTTTCTTT.

The CDR3 DNA is TGTGCCAGCTCCACGGGGGCGCTGGGAAACACCATATATTTT. Protein sequence: CASSTGALGNTIYF. The chain employs TRBV6-5 and TRBJ1-3; possibly TRBD1 for D (6 bases). Trimming shortened V by 8 bases and J by 4 bases, and 15 bases separated the two germline ends. CDR1 and CDR2 (germline): MNHEY, SVGAGI. The CDR3 sequence is 14 residues long.

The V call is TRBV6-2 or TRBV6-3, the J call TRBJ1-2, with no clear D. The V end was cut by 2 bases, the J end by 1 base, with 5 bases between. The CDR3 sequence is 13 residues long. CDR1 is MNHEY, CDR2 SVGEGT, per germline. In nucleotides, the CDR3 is TGTGCCAGCAGTTACGGATATAACTATGGCTACACCTTC. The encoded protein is CASSYGYNYGYTF.

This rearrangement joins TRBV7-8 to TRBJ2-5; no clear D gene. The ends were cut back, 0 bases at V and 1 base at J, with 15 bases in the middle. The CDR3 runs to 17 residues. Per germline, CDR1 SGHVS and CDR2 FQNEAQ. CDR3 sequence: CASSLAIYRHSQETQYF. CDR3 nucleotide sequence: TGTGCCAGCAGCTTAGCGATTTATCGGCATAGCCAAGAGACCCAGTACTTC.

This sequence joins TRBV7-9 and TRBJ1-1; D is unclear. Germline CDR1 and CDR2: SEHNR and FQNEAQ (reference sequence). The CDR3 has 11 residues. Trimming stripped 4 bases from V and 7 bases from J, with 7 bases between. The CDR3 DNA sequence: TGTGCCAGCAGCTCCGGGCGTGAAGCTTTCTTT. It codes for CASSSGREAFF. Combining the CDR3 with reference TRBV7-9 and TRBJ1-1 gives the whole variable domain DTGVSQNPRHKITKRGQNVTFRCDPISEHNRLYWYRQTLGQGPEFLTYFQNEAQLEKSRLLSDRFSAERPKGSFSTLEIQRTEQGDSAMYLCASSSGREAFFGQGTRLTVV.

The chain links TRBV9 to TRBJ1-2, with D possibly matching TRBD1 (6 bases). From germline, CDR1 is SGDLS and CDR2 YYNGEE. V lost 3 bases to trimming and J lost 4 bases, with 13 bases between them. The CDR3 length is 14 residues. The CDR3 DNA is TGTGCCAGCAGCGCGGGAGGGGGGCCCTATGGCTACACCTTC. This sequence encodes CASSAGGGPYGYTF.

This chain's CDR3 is CASSLGTGIYEQYF. The CDR3 region has the DNA TGTGCCAGCAGCCTTGGGACAGGTATCTACGAGCAGTACTTC. J is TRBJ2-7 and V is TRBV9; 8 positions agree with TRBD1. This CDR3 spans 14 amino acids. Looked up from germline, CDR1 is SGDLS and CDR2 is YYNGEE. Trimming removed 4 bases from V and 3 bases from J; junction bases left unmatched: 6. Based on the CDR3 plus reference TRBV9 and TRBJ2-7, the full variable domain is DSGVTQTPKHLITATGQRVTLRCSPRSGDLSVYWYQQSLDQGLQFLIQYYNGEERAKGNILERFSAQQFPDLHSELNLSSLELGDSALYFCASSLGTGIYEQYFGPGTRLTVT.

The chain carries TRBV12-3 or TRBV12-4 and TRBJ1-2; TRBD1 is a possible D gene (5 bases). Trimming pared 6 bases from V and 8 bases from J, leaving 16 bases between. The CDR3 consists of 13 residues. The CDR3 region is CASSTSTGWGYTF. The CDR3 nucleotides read TGTGCCAGCAGCACCTCCACAGGCTGGGGCTACACCTTC.

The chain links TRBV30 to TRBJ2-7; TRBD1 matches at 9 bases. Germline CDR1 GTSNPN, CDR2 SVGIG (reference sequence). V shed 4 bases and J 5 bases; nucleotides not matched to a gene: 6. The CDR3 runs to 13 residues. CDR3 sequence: CAWITGGRHEQYF. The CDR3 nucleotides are TGTGCCTGGATAACAGGGGGCCGACACGAGCAGTACTTC.

CDR3 coding DNA: TGTGCCAGCAGCCGAAGGGACTTCAGCTCCTACAATGAGCAGTTCTTC. Its translation is CASSRRDFSSYNEQFF. This chain joins TRBV5-6 and TRBJ2-1, with D possibly matching TRBD2 (6 bases). Trimming took 4 bases from V and 0 from J, leaving 14 bases between them. The CDR3 extends over 16 amino acids. Germline CDR1 reads SGHDT; CDR2 reads YYEEEE.

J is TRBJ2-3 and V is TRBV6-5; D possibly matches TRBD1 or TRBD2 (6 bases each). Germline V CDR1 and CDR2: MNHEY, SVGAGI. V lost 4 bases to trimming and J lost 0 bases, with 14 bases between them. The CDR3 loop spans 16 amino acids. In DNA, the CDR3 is TGTGCCAGCAGTTCACGGGGGCGCAAAAGCACAGATACGCAGTATTTT. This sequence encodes CASSSRGRKSTDTQYF.

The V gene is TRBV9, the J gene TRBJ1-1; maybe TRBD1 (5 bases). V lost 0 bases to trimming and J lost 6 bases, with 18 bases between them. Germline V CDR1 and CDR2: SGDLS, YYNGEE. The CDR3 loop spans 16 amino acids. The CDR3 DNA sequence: TGTGCCAGCAGCGTAGCCGGGGGATCCATGGTATCTGAAGCTTTCTTT. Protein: CASSVAGGSMVSEAFF. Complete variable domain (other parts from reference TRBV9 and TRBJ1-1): DSGVTQTPKHLITATGQRVTLRCSPRSGDLSVYWYQQSLDQGLQFLIQYYNGEERAKGNILERFSAQQFPDLHSELNLSSLELGDSALYFCASSVAGGSMVSEAFFGQGTRLTVV.

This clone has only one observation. In DNA, the CDR3 is TGCGCCAGCAGCTTGGAACGGACTTCTGGGGCCAACGTCCTGACTTTC. This encodes CASSLERTSGANVLTF. V and J are TRBV5-1 and TRBJ2-6; D is possibly TRBD2 (5 bases). The length of the CDR3 is 16 residues. In germline, CDR1 is SGHRS, CDR2 YFSETQ. V dropped 0 bases and J dropped 1 base, with 8 bases sitting between them.

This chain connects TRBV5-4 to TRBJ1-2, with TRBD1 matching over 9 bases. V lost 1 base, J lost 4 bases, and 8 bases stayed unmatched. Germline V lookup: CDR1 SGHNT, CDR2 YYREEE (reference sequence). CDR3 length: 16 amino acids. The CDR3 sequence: CASSLRWDRAGYGYTF. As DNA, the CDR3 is TGTGCCAGCAGCTTGAGGTGGGACAGGGCGGGCTATGGCTACACCTTC.

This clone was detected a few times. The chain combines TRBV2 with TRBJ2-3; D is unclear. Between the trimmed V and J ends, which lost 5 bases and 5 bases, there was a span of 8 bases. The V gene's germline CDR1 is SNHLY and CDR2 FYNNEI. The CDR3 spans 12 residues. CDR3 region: CASSLTQDTQYF. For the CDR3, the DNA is TGTGCCAGCAGTCTTACCCAAGATACGCAGTATTTT. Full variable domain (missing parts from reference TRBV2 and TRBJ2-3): EPEVTQTPSHQVTQMGQEVILRCVPISNHLYFYWYRQILGQKVEFLVSFYNNEISEKSEIFDDQFSVERPDGSNFTLKIRSTKLEDSAMYFCASSLTQDTQYFGPGTRLTVL.

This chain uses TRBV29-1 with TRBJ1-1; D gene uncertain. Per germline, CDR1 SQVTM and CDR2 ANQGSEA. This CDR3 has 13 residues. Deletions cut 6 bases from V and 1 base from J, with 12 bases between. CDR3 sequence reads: CSVNPMTNTEAFF. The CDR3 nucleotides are TGCAGCGTGAATCCGATGACGAACACTGAAGCTTTCTTT.

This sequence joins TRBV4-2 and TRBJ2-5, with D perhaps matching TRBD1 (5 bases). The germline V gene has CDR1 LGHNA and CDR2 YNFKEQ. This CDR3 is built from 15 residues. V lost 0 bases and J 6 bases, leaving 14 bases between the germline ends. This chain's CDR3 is CASSQDEQVVKTQYF. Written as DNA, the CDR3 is TGTGCCAGCAGCCAAGATGAACAGGTAGTGAAGACCCAGTACTTC.

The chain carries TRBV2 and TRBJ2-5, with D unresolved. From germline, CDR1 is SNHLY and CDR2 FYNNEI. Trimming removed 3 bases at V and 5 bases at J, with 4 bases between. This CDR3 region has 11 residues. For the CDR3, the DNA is TGTGCCAGCAGTGAGGGTGAGACCCAGTACTTC. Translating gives CASSEGETQYF.

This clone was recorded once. The CDR3 is CAWSVQDPGELFF. The CDR3 DNA follows: TGTGCCTGGAGTGTACAGGACCCCGGGGAGCTGTTTTTT. J is TRBJ2-2 and V is TRBV30, with a possible D match to TRBD1 (5 bases). Germline V gene sequence: CDR1 GTSNPN, CDR2 SVGIG (reference sequence). V lost 0 bases, J lost 6 bases, and 8 bases lay in between. CDR3 length: 13 residues.

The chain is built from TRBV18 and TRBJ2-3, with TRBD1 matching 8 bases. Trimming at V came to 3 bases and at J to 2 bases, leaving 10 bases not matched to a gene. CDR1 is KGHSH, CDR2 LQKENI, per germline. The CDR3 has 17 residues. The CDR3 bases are TGTGCCAGCTCACCCCTGAACAGGGGGTCACCCACAGATACGCAGTATTTT. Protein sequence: CASSPLNRGSPTDTQYF. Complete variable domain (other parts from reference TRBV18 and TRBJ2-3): NAGVMQNPRHLVRRRGQEARLRCSPMKGHSHVYWYRQLPEEGLKFMVYLQKENIIDESGMPKERFSAEFPKEGPSILRIQQVVRGDSAAYFCASSPLNRGSPTDTQYFGPGTRLTVL.

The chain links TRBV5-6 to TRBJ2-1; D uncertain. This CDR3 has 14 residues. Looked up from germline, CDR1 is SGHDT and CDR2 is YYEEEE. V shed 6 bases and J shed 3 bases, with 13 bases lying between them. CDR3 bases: TGTGCCAGCACCTACGGCCCAGTCTACAATGAGCAGTTCTTC. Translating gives CASTYGPVYNEQFF.

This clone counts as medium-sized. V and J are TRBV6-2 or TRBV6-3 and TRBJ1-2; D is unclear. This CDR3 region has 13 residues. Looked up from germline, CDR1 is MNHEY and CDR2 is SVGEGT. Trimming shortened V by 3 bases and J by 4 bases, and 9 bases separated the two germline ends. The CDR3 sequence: CASSYGNTYGYTF. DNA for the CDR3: TGTGCCAGCAGTTATGGCAACACCTATGGCTACACCTTC.

CDR3 DNA: TGTGCCATCAACGACCGGGACAGGGGTTTGGGTAGCTATGGCTACACCTTC. Amino acids: CAINDRDRGLGSYGYTF. This sequence joins TRBV10-3 and TRBJ1-2; 10 bases match TRBD1. This CDR3 spans 17 amino acids. In germline, CDR1 is ENHRY, CDR2 SYGVKD. The V gene end was trimmed by 7 bases and the J gene end by 4 bases; junction bases not matched to a gene: 15.